This T cell receptor (beta chain) was sequenced in a study of T-cell reconstitution after alpha-beta-depleted transplantation in children. The CDR3 is made up of 13 amino acids. Germline V gives CDR1 SGHRS, CDR2 YFSETQ. V shed 4 bases, J shed 6 bases, and the junction held 3 bases outside the gene matches. During its preparation, the TCRbeta library received unique molecular identifiers. Each CDR3 protein is one row after TCRdb ran MiXCR on the PCR reads. The table shows over 450,000 distinct CDR3 sequences, with roughly a tenth occurring only once. Study-wide findings and caveats: T-cell counts and diversity were attributed mostly to newly produced T cells one year after transplant. Some patients showed high day-60 TCRbeta diversity, which derived from surviving recipient T cells and thymic progenitors. Roughly two months post-transplant, alpha-beta T cells reportedly originated from several hundred graft clones that had expanded.

This clonotype was found a few times. Antigen unknown. The clonotype originates from a child aged 2 to 10 with inherited bone marrow failure, due to receive a stem cell transplant. The sequencing here drew on PBMCs, taken before TCRalphabeta/CD19-depleted stem cell transplant. The chain has TRBV5-1 and TRBJ2-4; 8 nucleotides agree with TRBD1. The CDR3 DNA reads TGCGCCAGCAGCCTGGGACAGGCAAACATTCAGTACTTC. Its protein product is CASSLGQANIQYF.